This T cell receptor (beta chain) emerged from a study of T cell responses to AZD1222 COVID-19 vaccine. This CDR3 comprises 15 residues. Germline trimming cut 4 bases from V and 5 bases from J; bases unmatched to any gene: 8. CDR1 is SGDLS, CDR2 YYNGEE, per germline. Generated by immunoSEQ multiplex PCR, the TCRdb table keeps only in-frame clones and is missing some. The sample holds 120,000 or so clones, about 88% seen once. This sequence joins TRBV9 and TRBJ2-1; 8 bases align to TRBD1. The TCR was taken from an adult in good health. This specimen was peripheral blood, taken on day 0 of MenACWY control vaccination. The CDR3 protein is CASSPRTGTDNEQFF. CDR3 nucleotides: TGTGCCAGCAGCCCCCGGACAGGGACAGACAATGAGCAGTTCTTC.